A selection of T cell receptor beta chains follows, all from one sample in a study of cytomegalovirus exposure and HLA in healthy donors. Method: immunoSEQ multiplex PCR; TCRdb's copy keeps in-frame clones and lacks some. Of tens of thousands of clones in the sample, roughly 84% are singletons; the top ten hold about 2.5%. Material for sequencing was PBMCs. The receptors were gathered from a man in his thirties or forties in good health and CMV-seronegative. CDR3s include the opening cysteine and the closing phenylalanine or tryptophan. Fields, in order: clone size, J gene, V gene, D gene, CDR3 DNA, CDR3 protein. D genes are given only for firm matches. Where a row states a size, it is once, few, many or the class of an expanded clone; other rows omit it.

NA | TRBJ1-4 | TRBV5-5 | NA | TGTGCCAGCAGCTTGGCGGGGAATGAAAAACTGTTTTTT | CASSLAGNEKLFF
NA | TRBJ1-2 | TRBV5-1 | NA | TGCGCCAGCAGTACGGACTTAGGGGGTGATGGCTACACCTTC | CASSTDLGGDGYTF
NA | TRBJ1-4 | TRBV4-3 | NA | TGCGCCAGCAGCCAAGATCGAAACAGGGTCCGGGAAAAACTGTTTTTT | CASSQDRNRVREKLFF
NA | TRBJ1-1 | TRBV5-5 | NA | TGTGCCAGCAGCTTCGGGGGATCGAACACTGAAGCTTTCTTT | CASSFGGSNTEAFF
NA | TRBJ2-1 | TRBV2 | TRBD2 | TGTGCCAGCAGTGGTCGGGGGGTCACCTACAATGAGCAGTTCTTC | CASSGRGVTYNEQFF
few | TRBJ2-7 | TRBV10-3 | NA | TGTGCCATCAGCTCTGTACAGGGAGAGAATTACGAGCAGTACTTC | CAISSVQGENYEQYF
NA | TRBJ1-1 | TRBV28 | TRBD1 | TGTGCCAGCAGTTTCGGACAGGCGGTTACCCTTGGCACTGAAGCTTTCTTT | CASSFGQAVTLGTEAFF
NA | TRBJ1-2 | TRBV29-1 | NA | TGCAGCGTTACCCCAGCGGTAAGCTATGGCTACACCTTC | CSVTPAVSYGYTF
NA | TRBJ1-5 | TRBV6-1 | NA | TGTGCCATACGGGAGGGTGATTATAGCAATCAGCCCCAGCATTTT | CAIREGDYSNQPQHF
NA | TRBJ2-6 | TRBV5-6 | NA | TGTGCCAGCAGCTTGGAAGTTAGTTCGTCCGTCCTGACTTTC | CASSLEVSSSVLTF
NA | TRBJ2-7 | TRBV27 | NA | TGTGCCAGCAGTTTACGCGCCTCCTACGAGCAGTACTTC | CASSLRASYEQYF
once | TRBJ2-5 | TRBV7-6 | TRBD2 | TGTGCCAGCAGCCCTCTTCCGGGACTAGCGGGGGCTATAGGGGAGACCCAGTACTTC | CASSPLPGLAGAIGETQYF
NA | TRBJ2-2 | TRBV19 | TRBD2 | TGTGCCAGTAGTGGACTAGCGGGGGGCATATGGCGGGAGCTGTTTTTT | CASSGLAGGIWRELFF
once | TRBJ1-4 | TRBV28 | TRBD1 | TGTGCCAGCACCTCGGGACAGACTAATTATGGCTTGTTAGAAAAACTGTTTTTT | CASTSGQTNYGLLEKLFF
NA | TRBJ1-5 | TRBV7-6 | NA | TGTGCCAGCAGCTTAGGGACACGAGGAAGCAATCAGCCCCAGCATTTT | CASSLGTRGSNQPQHF
NA | TRBJ2-1 | TRBV11-3 | TRBD2 | TGTGCCAGCAGCTTAGTTGGGGGGGACTACAATGAGCAGTTCTTC | CASSLVGGDYNEQFF
NA | TRBJ2-7 | TRBV4-1 | NA | TGCGCCAGCAGCCAAGTTCCGGGGGTGAGCTACGAGCAGTACTTC | CASSQVPGVSYEQYF
NA | TRBJ1-6 | TRBV2 | TRBD1 | TGTGCCAGCAGCGGTGACGGACAGGGGCTTTCACCCCTCCACTTT | CASSGDGQGLSPLHF
NA | TRBJ2-2 | TRBV5-1 | TRBD2 | TGCGCCAGCAGCTCCGGACTAGCGGGGGGCTCCGGGGAGCTGTTTTTT | CASSSGLAGGSGELFF
NA | TRBJ1-1 | TRBV5-4 | NA | TGTGCCAGCAGCTTAGAAATCTCCACAGTGAACACTGAAGCTTTCTTT | CASSLEISTVNTEAFF
once | TRBJ1-5 | TRBV6-1 | TRBD1 | TGTGCCAGCAGTACGGACAGGGTAAATCAGCCCCAGCATTTT | CASSTDRVNQPQHF
NA | TRBJ1-5 | TRBV19 | TRBD1 | TGTGCCAGTAGTACAAATCTGGGGACAGGGGGGAATCAGCCCCAGCATTTT | CASSTNLGTGGNQPQHF
NA | TRBJ2-6 | TRBV6-1 | NA | TGTGCCAGCAGCCGACTTAAGGCCAACGTCCTGACTTTC | CASSRLKANVLTF
few | TRBJ2-3 | TRBV7-9 | NA | TGTGCCAGCAGCTTAGGTTACACAGATACGCAGTATTTT | CASSLGYTDTQYF
NA | TRBJ2-3 | TRBV2 | TRBD2 | TGTGCCAGCAAAAGACTAGCGGGGGCAGATACGCAGTATTTT | CASKRLAGADTQYF
NA | TRBJ1-2 | TRBV2 | NA | TGTGCCAGCAGGAGGGAGGGGCGAGGCTACACCTTC | CASRREGRGYTF
NA | TRBJ2-7 | TRBV27 | TRBD1 | TGTGCCAGCAGTTGGACAGGTTCCCTCTACGAGCAGTACTTC | CASSWTGSLYEQYF
NA | TRBJ1-3 | TRBV29-1 | NA | TGCAGCGGAGCGGCACCTGGAAACACCATATATTTT | CSGAAPGNTIYF
NA | TRBJ1-1 | TRBV19 | TRBD1 | TGTGCCAGTAGTGACAGGGGCACTGAAGCTTTCTTT | CASSDRGTEAFF
NA | TRBJ2-5 | TRBV25-1 | TRBD2 | TGTGCCAGCAGTGAATTTACTAGCGGGGGCTACCAAGAGACCCAGTACTTC | CASSEFTSGGYQETQYF
NA | TRBJ2-5 | TRBV5-1 | TRBD2 | TGCGCCAGCAGCCCGCGGGAGTACCAAGAGACCCAGTACTTC | CASSPREYQETQYF
NA | TRBJ2-1 | TRBV7-9 | TRBD1 | TGTGCCAGCAGCTCACACTTAGCAACGGACAGGGGCGATGAGCAGTTCTTC | CASSSHLATDRGDEQFF
NA | TRBJ2-3 | TRBV18 | NA | TGTGCCAGCTCACCCGTGGGAGCAACAGATACGCAGTATTTT | CASSPVGATDTQYF
NA | TRBJ1-1 | TRBV19 | TRBD1 | TGTGCCAGTAGTATACTCTCCGGGACAGGGGGGACTGAAGCTTTCTTT | CASSILSGTGGTEAFF
NA | TRBJ2-7 | TRBV30 | TRBD2 | TGTGCCTGGAGTAGCGGGGGTTACGAGCAGTACTTC | CAWSSGGYEQYF
few | TRBJ2-1 | TRBV4-1 | TRBD1 | TGCGCCAGCAGCCACGGACAGGGGGTCGATGAGCAGTTCTTC | CASSHGQGVDEQFF
NA | TRBJ2-2 | TRBV2 | TRBD2 | TGTGCCAGCAGTGTCAGGGAGGGGTTCACCGGGGAGCTGTTTTTT | CASSVREGFTGELFF
NA | TRBJ2-1 | TRBV30 | TRBD2 | TGTGCCTGGAAGGTGCGGGGGGGCCGGGATGAGCAGTTCTTC | CAWKVRGGRDEQFF
NA | TRBJ1-1 | TRBV18 | NA | TGTGCCAGCTCACCTATAGGACAATTGAACACTGAAGCTTTCTTT | CASSPIGQLNTEAFF
NA | TRBJ2-3 | TRBV4-2 | NA | TGTGCCAGCAGCCAAGGGAGCGGCACAGATACGCAGTATTTT | CASSQGSGTDTQYF
NA | TRBJ2-1 | TRBV9 | TRBD1 | TGTGCCAGCAGCGTAATGGGGACAGGGCCCTACTCCTACAATGAGCAGTTCTTC | CASSVMGTGPYSYNEQFF
NA | TRBJ2-7 | TRBV5-6 | TRBD1 | TGTGCCAGCAGCACGGACAGGGGGCGATCCTACGAGCAGTACTTC | CASSTDRGRSYEQYF